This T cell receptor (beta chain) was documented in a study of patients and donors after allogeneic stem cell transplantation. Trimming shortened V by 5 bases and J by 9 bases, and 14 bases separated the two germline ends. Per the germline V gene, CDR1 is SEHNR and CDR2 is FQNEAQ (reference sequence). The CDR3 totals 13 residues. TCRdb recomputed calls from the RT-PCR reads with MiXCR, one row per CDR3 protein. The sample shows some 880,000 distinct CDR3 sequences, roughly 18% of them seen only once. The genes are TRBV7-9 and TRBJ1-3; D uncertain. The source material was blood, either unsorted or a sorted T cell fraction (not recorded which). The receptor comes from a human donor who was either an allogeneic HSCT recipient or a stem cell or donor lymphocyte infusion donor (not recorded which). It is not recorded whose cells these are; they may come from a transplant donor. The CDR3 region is CASSDSLEATIYF. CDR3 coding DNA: TGTGCCAGCAGCGATAGCTTGGAGGCCACCATATATTTT.